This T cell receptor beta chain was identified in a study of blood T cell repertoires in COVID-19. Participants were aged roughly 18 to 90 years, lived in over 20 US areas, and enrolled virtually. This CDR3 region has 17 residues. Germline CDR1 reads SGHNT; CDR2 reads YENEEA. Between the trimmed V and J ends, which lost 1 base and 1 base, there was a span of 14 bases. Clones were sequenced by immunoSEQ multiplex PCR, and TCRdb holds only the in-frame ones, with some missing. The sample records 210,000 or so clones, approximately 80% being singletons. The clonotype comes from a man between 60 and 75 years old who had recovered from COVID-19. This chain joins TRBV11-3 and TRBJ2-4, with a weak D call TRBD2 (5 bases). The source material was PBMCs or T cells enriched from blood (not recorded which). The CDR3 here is CASSLGLPGKAKNIQYF. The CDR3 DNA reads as TGTGCCAGCAGCTTAGGTCTACCGGGAAAGGCCAAAAACATTCAGTACTTC.